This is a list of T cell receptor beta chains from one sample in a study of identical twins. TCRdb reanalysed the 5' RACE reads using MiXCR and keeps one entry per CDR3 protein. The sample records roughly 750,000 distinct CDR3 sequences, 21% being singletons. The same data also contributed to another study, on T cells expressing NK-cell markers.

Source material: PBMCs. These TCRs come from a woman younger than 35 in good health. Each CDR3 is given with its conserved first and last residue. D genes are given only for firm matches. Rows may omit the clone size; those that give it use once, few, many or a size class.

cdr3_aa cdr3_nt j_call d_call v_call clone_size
CAIREIDRGEASGANVLTF TGTGCCATCAGGGAGATTGACAGGGGGGAGGCTTCTGGGGCCAACGTCCTGACTTTC TRBJ2-6 TRBD1 TRBV10-3 NA
CASFSAGSGANVLTF TGTGCCAGCTTCTCAGCCGGCTCTGGGGCCAACGTCCTGACTTTC TRBJ2-6 NA TRBV6-1 many
CATSDFLVCPNYGYTF TGTGCCACCAGTGATTTTCTTGTATGTCCTAACTATGGCTACACCTTC TRBJ1-2 NA TRBV24-1 NA
CAISESGGSNEQFF TGTGCCATCAGTGAGAGCGGAGGGTCCAATGAGCAGTTCTTC TRBJ2-1 NA TRBV10-3 few
CASSPDRDSPITQYF TGTGCCAGCAGTCCCGACCGGGACTCCCCCATTACGCAGTATTTT TRBJ2-3 NA TRBV12-3/TRBV12-4 many
CSARPLMNTEAFF TGCAGTGCTAGACCCCTAATGAACACTGAAGCTTTCTTT TRBJ1-1 NA TRBV20-1 many
CSVKGLAGAGGETQYF TGCAGCGTTAAAGGTCTAGCGGGAGCGGGTGGAGAGACCCAGTACTTC TRBJ2-5 TRBD2 TRBV29-1 NA
CASSGPGEETQYF TGCGCCAGCAGTGGGCCCGGGGAAGAGACCCAGTACTTC TRBJ2-5 NA TRBV5-1 NA
CASSFGLAVTYEQYF TGTGCCAGCAGTTTTGGACTAGCGGTAACCTACGAGCAGTACTTC TRBJ2-7 TRBD2 TRBV12-3/TRBV12-4 NA
CASSLGPLNTEAFF TGTGCCAGCAGCTTGGGACCTTTGAACACTGAAGCTTTCTTT TRBJ1-1 NA TRBV7-6 NA
CAISELQGRGETQYF TGTGCCATCAGTGAGCTTCAGGGGAGAGGGGAGACCCAGTACTTC TRBJ2-5 NA TRBV10-3 few
CSAKSPGFNEKLFF TGCAGTGCCAAGAGTCCAGGTTTCAATGAAAAACTGTTTTTT TRBJ1-4 NA TRBV20-1 few
CASSLDGETQYF TGTGCCAGCAGCTTGGATGGGGAGACCCAGTACTTC TRBJ2-5 NA TRBV7-9 many
CASSERIAGPDNEQFF TGTGCCAGCAGCGAGAGGATAGCGGGACCCGACAATGAGCAGTTCTTC TRBJ2-1 TRBD2 TRBV7-9 NA
CSARENRVREQFF TGCAGTGCTAGAGAAAACAGGGTCCGTGAGCAGTTCTTC TRBJ2-1 NA TRBV20-1 few
CASSPLGGRAGELFF TGTGCCAGCAGCCCGTTGGGGGGGCGAGCCGGGGAGCTGTTTTTT TRBJ2-2 NA TRBV14 few
CSVGERGSEQYF TGCAGCGTTGGGGAAAGGGGTTCCGAGCAGTACTTC TRBJ2-7 NA TRBV29-1 few
CASSVVSSGGLDTQYF TGTGCCAGCAGCGTAGTATCCAGCGGGGGCCTAGATACGCAGTATTTT TRBJ2-3 TRBD2 TRBV9 NA
CASSSTAGATEAFF TGTGCCAGCAGCTCAACAGCGGGGGCCACTGAAGCTTTCTTT TRBJ1-1 NA TRBV13 NA
CASSPPSEGWKLFF TGTGCCAGCTCACCACCCTCCGAGGGGTGGAAACTGTTTTTT TRBJ1-4 NA TRBV18 NA
CASSNYRVTNTEAFF TGTGCCAGCAGTAACTACAGGGTCACGAACACTGAAGCTTTCTTT TRBJ1-1 NA TRBV6-5 few
CASSPRDRGIEQFF TGTGCCAGCAGCCCGCGGGACAGGGGTATTGAGCAGTTCTTC TRBJ2-1 TRBD1 TRBV7-9 NA
CASSLAGILGEQYF TGTGCCAGCAGCTTAGCTGGCATACTTGGCGAGCAGTACTTC TRBJ2-7 NA TRBV7-9 few
CASSFTSGSRAQYF TGTGCCAGCAGCTTTACTAGCGGGAGTCGGGCCCAGTACTTC TRBJ2-5 TRBD2 TRBV7-9 NA
CASSQSGSSYNEQFF TGTGCCAGCAGCCAATCCGGGAGCTCCTACAATGAGCAGTTCTTC TRBJ2-1 NA TRBV3-1 many
CASSLSRAVESQETQYF TGTGCCAGCAGTTTAAGTAGGGCGGTAGAGAGCCAAGAGACCCAGTACTTC TRBJ2-5 NA TRBV12-3/TRBV12-4 NA
CASSYLNRVSSSSGANVLTF TGTGCCAGCAGTTACTTGAACAGGGTCTCTTCATCCTCTGGGGCCAACGTCCTGACTTTC TRBJ2-6 NA TRBV6-2/TRBV6-3 few
CASSPGLATDTQYF TGTGCCAGCTCACCGGGACTAGCGACAGATACGCAGTATTTT TRBJ2-3 TRBD2 TRBV5-1 many
CASSFENTEAFF TGTGCCAGCAGCTTTGAGAACACTGAAGCTTTCTTT TRBJ1-1 NA TRBV11-2 many
CASSFGRAGGYNEQFF TGTGCCAGCAGCTTTGGCAGGGCGGGAGGGTACAATGAGCAGTTCTTC TRBJ2-1 TRBD2 TRBV7-6 NA
CASSFSEGKNIQYF TGTGCCAGCAGTTTCTCGGAAGGCAAAAACATTCAGTACTTC TRBJ2-4 NA TRBV7-9 NA
CATKWFGGTTEAFF TGTGCCACTAAATGGTTCGGAGGAACCACTGAAGCTTTCTTT TRBJ1-1 NA TRBV12-3/TRBV12-4 NA
CASSARDRQNNEQFF TGTGCCAGCAGCGCCCGGGACAGACAAAACAATGAGCAGTTCTTC TRBJ2-1 TRBD1 TRBV7-8 NA
CASSRRSYEAFF TGTGCCAGCAGCAGACGGAGTTATGAAGCTTTCTTT TRBJ1-1 NA TRBV5-6 once
CASSLPSSEVRELFF TGTGCCAGCAGCTTGCCGAGTTCAGAGGTACGGGAGCTGTTTTTT TRBJ2-2 NA TRBV5-5 few
CSARPLAGGSHNEQFF TGCAGTGCTCGACCCCTAGCGGGAGGTTCCCACAATGAGCAGTTCTTC TRBJ2-1 TRBD2 TRBV20-1 NA
CASSYSNYGYTF TGTGCCAGCAGTTACTCGAACTATGGCTACACCTTC TRBJ1-2 NA TRBV6-6 many
CASSFGGDEQFF TGTGCCAGCAGTTTCGGGGGGGATGAGCAGTTCTTC TRBJ2-1 TRBD2 TRBV7-2 many
CATSRVTYGYTF TGTGCCACCTCACGGGTTACCTATGGCTACACCTTC TRBJ1-2 NA TRBV9 NA
CASRVRSITGELFF TGTGCCAGCAGAGTCCGGAGTATCACCGGGGAGCTGTTTTTT TRBJ2-2 NA TRBV2 NA
CASSTGLAGYEQYF TGTGCCAGCAGTACGGGACTAGCGGGATACGAGCAGTACTTC TRBJ2-7 TRBD2 TRBV25-1 NA
CASSPQDYSTGEQFF TGTGCCAGCAGCCCTCAGGACTACAGCACGGGTGAGCAGTTCTTC TRBJ2-1 NA TRBV3-1 NA
CASIGLGSYNSPLHF TGTGCCAGCATCGGTCTTGGGTCCTATAATTCACCCCTCCACTTT TRBJ1-6 NA TRBV5-6 NA
CASSDRGGNEAFF TGTGCCAGCAGCGACAGGGGAGGCAATGAAGCTTTCTTT TRBJ1-1 TRBD1 TRBV9 NA
CASSVEGQGAGYEQYF TGTGCCAGCAGCGTAGAGGGACAGGGGGCGGGGTACGAGCAGTACTTC TRBJ2-7 TRBD1 TRBV9 once
CASKEYYEQYF TGTGCCAGCAAGGAATACTACGAGCAGTACTTC TRBJ2-7 NA TRBV6-2/TRBV6-3 few
CASSRGLRGDEQFF TGCGCCAGCAGCCGAGGTCTTCGTGGGGATGAGCAGTTCTTC TRBJ2-1 NA TRBV4-1 NA
CASSQFPLAASYNEQFF TGCGCCAGCAGCCAATTCCCGCTAGCGGCTTCCTACAATGAGCAGTTCTTC TRBJ2-1 TRBD2 TRBV4-3 few
CASSLGFSGRDRGEQYF TGTGCCAGCAGTTTAGGTTTCTCGGGACGGGACAGGGGGGAGCAGTACTTC TRBJ2-7 TRBD1 TRBV12-3/TRBV12-4 NA
CASSQRLAGHEQFF TGTGCCAGCAGCCAACGTCTCGCGGGACATGAGCAGTTCTTC TRBJ2-1 NA TRBV3-1 NA
CSASPDNYGYTF TGCAGTGCTAGTCCTGATAACTATGGCTACACCTTC TRBJ1-2 NA TRBV20-1 many